This T cell receptor (beta chain) was recovered during a study of graft-versus-host responses after intestinal transplantation. Study as a whole: For two to three years after anti-thymocyte globulin induction, all recipients took tacrolimus and steroids.

Regarding this clone: Its matching antigen is unknown.

Study-level results: Graft-donor T cell macrochimerism coincided with high graft-versus-host to host-versus-graft clonal ratios in allografts. Among circulating GvH clones, peak levels were associated with early post-transplant declines in HvG clones.

The repertoire was sequenced with immunoSEQ multiplex PCR; TCRdb's copy has only in-frame clones and lacks some. The sample includes over 65,000 clones, 80% to 95% of them seen just once. The CDR3 totals 20 residues. Germline loops: CDR1 SNHLY, CDR2 FYNNEI. Between the trimmed V and J ends, which lost 5 bases and 3 bases, there was a span of 26 bases. The material sequenced was PBMCs, taken 98 days after intestinal transplantation. The sequence was collected from a human patient who received an intestinal transplant, so some T cells may come from the graft donor. The chain recombines TRBV2 with TRBJ1-6; tentatively, D is TRBD1 (5 bases). The CDR3 region is CASSQGLQALERIYNSPLHF. The CDR3 nucleotides are TGTGCCAGCAGTCAAGGTCTACAGGCCTTGGAGAGAATCTATAATTCACCCCTCCACTTT.